This TCR beta chain emerged from a study of TIL therapy for anti-PD-1-resistant metastatic lung cancer (dated by TCRdb to the early 2020s). Study-wide context: Before any PD-1/PD-L1 blockade was given, tumors were harvested, nivolumab was then administered, and patients who progressed went on to receive lymphodepletion, an infusion of expanded TIL, and IL-2. Across the cohort, whole-exome sequencing showed a median non-synonymous tumor mutation burden of approximately 1.5 mutations per megabase. Enrolled patients had a median age of roughly 54 years (range about 38-85) and a median tumor PD-L1 proportion score of under 7%. Most of the cohort had lung adenocarcinoma, a few tumors were EGFR-mutant and two were ALK-rearranged, and half of the patients were current or former smokers. T cell receptor beta sequencing of tumor and peripheral blood was used to follow clonotypes across the tumor, the expanded TIL product and serial blood samples.

General findings and caveats noted by the study authors: Generalizability was limited because the cohort was highly selected, with more treatment-naive, never-smoker and oncogene-addicted patients included than is typical. The study protocol defined all tumor marker inferences as exploratory. Clonotypes from the infused TIL partially replaced the baseline peripheral repertoire and then declined over months, and persistence showed no apparent association with response.

Concerning this clone: This receptor's antigen is unknown. No much larger clone is present one base from it, and per-base qualities are unavailable.

The time point label, as the study defines it: pre-treatment sample, taken before nivolumab and TIL therapy. Adults with stage 4 NSCLC were enrolled from late 2017 to early 2020 in a dual-center phase I trial. Samples came from a single-arm, open-label phase I trial of tumor-infiltrating lymphocyte therapy with nivolumab in advanced non-small cell lung cancer. Blood mononuclear cells from EDTA tubes were isolated by Ficoll gradient, snap-frozen as pellets, and DNA was extracted with a Qiagen mini-prep kit. The immunoSEQ v3 hsTCRB kit was used to amplify TCR beta CDR3 regions from genomic DNA through bias-controlled multiplex PCR. The TCR libraries were sequenced on an Illumina NextSeq 500 to 1.5 million to 2.5 million read pairs for survey level or about 5-6 million read pairs for deep level. Processing in the source paper ran as follows. V, D and J genes were assigned, non-productive sequences were removed, and clonality was reported by immunoSEQ Analyzer software. Repertoires were compared by productive Simpson clonality and by the Morisita overlap index of productive TRB rearrangements between infused TIL and blood. Absolute clonotype counts in blood were estimated as lymphocyte count times CD3+ fraction times the clone's productive frequency. TCRdb holds this immuneACCESS table with in-frame rearrangements only. Some clones are missing; in checked studies, unresolved V genes explain under half, and the rest has no known cause. That table furnishes V, J and clone size, whereas the DNA furnished D and trimming. The sample yields about 57,000 clones; 70% to 85% were counted once. The ten largest clones capture 4.5% to 5.5% of the sample.

The CDR3 has 15 amino acids, counting the end cysteine and phenylalanine. Kept here is only the CDR3 DNA, which spans 45 bases and is read in frame from base 1. For CDR1 and CDR2, the germline V gene (reference sequence) lists LNHNV and YYDKDF. Deletion took 3 bases off V and 0 bases off J, with a span of 12 bases between the germline ends. The origin of this receptor is a woman between 30 and 80 years old with non-small cell lung cancer. The material was blood, obtained at baseline. Recombination linked TRBV15 to TRBJ2-7; the best D guess is TRBD1, with 6 bases matching. The CDR3 region reads CATSRTGGSSYEQYF. The DNA sequence is as follows: TGTGCCACCAGCAGGACAGGCGGTTCCTCCTACGAGCAGTACTTC. Beyond the CDR3, the reference TRBV15 and TRBJ2-7 genes provide the residues; the full variable domain reads: DAMVIQNPRYQVTQFGKPVTLSCSQTLNHNVMYWYQQKSSQAPKLLFHYYDKDFNNEADTPDNFQSRRPNTSFCFLDIRSPGLGDTAMYLCATSRTGGSSYEQYFGPGTRLTVT.